This TCR beta chain was identified during a study of cytomegalovirus exposure and HLA in healthy donors. This CDR3 has 16 amino acids. With V trimmed by 5 bases and J by 4 bases, 15 bases remained unmatched. Germline CDR1 is SGHRS and CDR2 is YFSETQ. As for this clone: Its target is unknown.

PCR amplification relied on 60 Vbeta primers (plus 13 Jbeta primers). Assay: immunoSEQ multiplex PCR; the TCRdb copy retains only in-frame clones and omits some. Altogether roughly 110,000 clones are present, around 80% being singletons, with the ten largest covering 2% to 3%. Points from the study as a whole: For TCR beta chains, V- and J-gene trimming was later linked to a missense DCLRE1C variant.

Sequenced input: PBMCs. This sequence was found in a man aged 35 to 55 in good health and CMV-seronegative. The V call is TRBV5-1, the J call TRBJ2-7; TRBD2 matches at 7 bases. CDR3 in amino acids: CASSAATSGVGYEQYF. The CDR3 region has the DNA TGCGCCAGCAGTGCCGCCACGAGCGGGGTAGGTTACGAGCAGTACTTC.